This record covers a single T cell receptor beta chain. Trimming took 8 bases from V and 0 from J, leaving 20 bases between them. The CDR3 sequence is 16 residues long. CDR1 MGHDK and CDR2 SYGVNS come from the germline V gene. Amplification of TCR beta CDR3 regions used RNA transcripts. HTBI-primed first-round RT-PCR preceded second-round multiplex PCR. TCRdb reprocessed the multiplex PCR reads via MiXCR and lists one record per CDR3 protein. The sample lists roughly 1.1 million distinct CDR3 sequences; less than 45% were seen once. This entry is derived from a study of Graves' ophthalmopathy and Graves' hyperthyroidism.

This TCR came from an adult man with Graves' hyperthyroidism. Input material: peripheral blood or thyroid tissue (not recorded which). V usage is TRBV25-1 and J usage is TRBJ2-7; tentative D call: TRBD1 (7 bases). In nucleotides, the CDR3 is TGTGCCAGCGTTGTTGGGGGGCAGGGGGACTCCTACGAGCAGTACTTC. As protein: CASVVGGQGDSYEQYF.